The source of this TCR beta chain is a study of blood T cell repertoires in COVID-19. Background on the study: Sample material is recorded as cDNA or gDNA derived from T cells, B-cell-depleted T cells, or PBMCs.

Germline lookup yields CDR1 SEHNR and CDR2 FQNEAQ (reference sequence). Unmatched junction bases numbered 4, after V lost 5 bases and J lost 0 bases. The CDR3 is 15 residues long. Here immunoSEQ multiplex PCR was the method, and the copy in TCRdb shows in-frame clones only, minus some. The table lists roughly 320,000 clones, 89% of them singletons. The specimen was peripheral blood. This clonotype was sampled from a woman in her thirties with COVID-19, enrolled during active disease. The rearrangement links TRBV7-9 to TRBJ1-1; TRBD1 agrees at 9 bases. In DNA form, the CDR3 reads TGTGCCAGCAGCGGGGGGACAGGGATGAACACTGAAGCTTTCTTT. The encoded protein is CASSGGTGMNTEAFF.